Each of the 20 T cell receptor beta chains below was sequenced from the same sample in a study of cytomegalovirus exposure and HLA in healthy donors. With 60 Vbeta and 13 Jbeta primers, the PCR was carried out. Profiled with immunoSEQ multiplex PCR; TCRdb holds only in-frame clones, not every one. This table has around 190,000 clones, about 80% appearing once. The sample comprised PBMCs. Every receptor here comes from a woman aged 25 to 39 in good health and CMV-seropositive.

The chain couples TRBV19 to TRBJ1-4; 9 nucleotides agree with TRBD1. The germline V gene encodes CDR1 LNHDA and CDR2 SQIVND (reference sequence). This CDR3 is 14 amino acids long. The trim removed 7 bases at V and 1 base at J, leaving 1 base unmatched. CDR3 region: CASNRGQTNEKLFF. CDR3 DNA sequence: TGTGCCAGTAACAGGGGGCAAACTAATGAAAAACTGTTTTTT.

DNA for the CDR3: TGCGCCAGGACCGGGACAAACGAGCAGTACTTC. Protein sequence: CARTGTNEQYF. The rearrangement joins TRBV10-1 to TRBJ2-7, with TRBD1 as a possible D gene (6 bases). The CDR3 is 11 residues long. The V gene lost 9 bases and the J gene lost 5 bases, with 11 bases spanning the gap. CDR1 WNHNN and CDR2 SYGVQD come from the germline V gene (reference sequence).

The sample holds a few counts of this clone. The chain couples TRBV18 to TRBJ1-5, with TRBD1 matching 7 bases. Per germline, CDR1 KGHSH and CDR2 LQKENI. This CDR3 spans 15 amino acids. The junction had 3 bases not matched to a gene; V was cut back by 1 base and J by 3 bases. This CDR3 reads CASSPQGASNQPQHF. Written as DNA, the CDR3 is TGTGCCAGCTCACCACAGGGGGCATCCAATCAGCCCCAGCATTTT.

The chain carries TRBV5-4 and TRBJ1-1; TRBD1 might be the D (5 bases). Deletions cut 4 bases from V and 5 bases from J, with 15 bases between. Germline V gene data show CDR1 as SGHNT and CDR2 as YYREEE (reference sequence). The CDR3 is 14 residues long. For the CDR3, the DNA is TGTGCCAGCAGCCGGGTCCAGGGTGGGACTGAAGCTTTCTTT. Amino acid sequence: CASSRVQGGTEAFF.

V gene TRBV4-3 combines with J gene TRBJ2-1, with TRBD2 as a possible D gene (6 bases). The V gene lost 0 bases and the J gene lost 6 bases, with 12 bases spanning the gap. There are 15 residues in the CDR3. The germline V gene has CDR1 LGHNA and CDR2 YSLEER. This CDR3 reads CASSQDPTSGNEQFF. In DNA form, the CDR3 reads TGCGCCAGCAGCCAAGATCCGACTAGTGGCAATGAGCAGTTCTTC.

This clone was seen a handful of times. The genes are TRBV18 and TRBJ2-5, with D possibly matching TRBD1 (7 bases). CDR3 length: 14 amino acids. Germline V lookup: CDR1 KGHSH, CDR2 LQKENI. The V end lost 2 bases, the J end lost 4 bases, and 11 bases lay between the germline ends. CDR3 in DNA: TGTGCCAGCTCACCAGCAGGGGGGTTAGAGACCCAGTACTTC. Encoded protein: CASSPAGGLETQYF.

The chain couples TRBV4-3 to TRBJ1-5; D call uncertain. This CDR3 comprises 16 residues. V was cut by 0 bases and J by 5 bases, with 14 bases left in between. CDR1 and CDR2 from the germline V gene are LGHNA and YSLEER. The CDR3 DNA is TGCGCCAGCAGCCAAGATTTATTGCGGGAAGATCAGCCCCAGCATTTT. Protein product: CASSQDLLREDQPQHF.

The CDR3 nucleotides read TGTGCCAGCAGCCGGGACAGGGGTTGGTATGAGCAGTTCTTC. Translation: CASSRDRGWYEQFF. This chain joins TRBV5-5 and TRBJ2-1; TRBD1 agrees at 10 bases. Germline V gene sequence: CDR1 SGHKS, CDR2 YYEKEE (reference sequence). V trimming: 4 bases; J trimming: 8 bases; junction bases outside the gene matches: 6. This CDR3 is 14 amino acids long.

The sample holds one count of this clone. The J gene is TRBJ2-5, the V gene TRBV2; possible D gene TRBD1, 5 bases. Trimming took 0 bases from V and 3 from J, leaving 20 bases between them. Germline V gene sequence: CDR1 SNHLY, CDR2 FYNNEI. This CDR3 comprises 18 residues. The CDR3 loop is CASSEALPGPYREETQYF. The CDR3, as DNA: TGTGCCAGCAGTGAAGCGCTTCCAGGGCCCTATAGGGAAGAGACCCAGTACTTC.

This clone was detected a few times. The V and J genes are TRBV4-1 and TRBJ1-3, with 10 positions matching TRBD1. This CDR3 comprises 18 residues. CDR1 MGHRA and CDR2 YSYEKL come from the germline V gene. J gave up 4 bases and V 3 bases, and 12 bases lay outside the gene matches. This chain's CDR3 is CASSQETRQGAAGNTIYF. The CDR3 coding sequence is TGCGCCAGCAGCCAGGAGACTAGACAGGGGGCCGCGGGAAACACCATATATTTT.

This clone was counted only a few times. This chain uses TRBV5-6 with TRBJ1-2; no firm D call. V was trimmed by 0 bases and J by 1 base, leaving 16 bases between them. The CDR3 runs 17 residues. Germline CDR1 is SGHDT and CDR2 is YYEEEE. Written as DNA, the CDR3 is TGTGCCAGCAGCTTGGAGGAGACCCCAAATGATAACTATGGCTACACCTTC. Amino acid sequence: CASSLEETPNDNYGYTF.

The chain employs TRBV5-1 and TRBJ2-7; 7 bases are shared with TRBD1. CDR1 is SGHRS, CDR2 YFSETQ, per germline. V shed 4 bases, J shed 8 bases, and the junction held 12 bases outside the gene matches. This CDR3 has 14 amino acids. CDR3 in amino acids: CASSPQTGTEQQYF. The DNA of the CDR3 is TGCGCCAGCAGCCCGCAGACCGGGACAGAACAGCAGTACTTC.

This clone was detected once. V usage is TRBV6-4 and J usage is TRBJ1-2, with 9 bases identical to TRBD1. Germline V CDR1 and CDR2: MRHNA, SNTAGT. The CDR3 is made up of 17 amino acids. With V trimmed by 6 bases and J by 6 bases, 17 bases remained unmatched. CDR3 residues: CASSEVLEDRGTDGYTF. CDR3 nucleotides: TGTGCCAGCAGCGAGGTTCTTGAGGACAGGGGAACCGATGGCTACACCTTC.

This sequence joins TRBV30 and TRBJ1-2, with 7 bases aligning to TRBD1. Unmatched junction bases numbered 11, after V lost 0 bases and J lost 4 bases. CDR3 size: 16 residues. Germline values: CDR1 GTSNPN, CDR2 SVGIG (reference sequence). The CDR3 reads CAWSVPLRQGGYGYTF. For the CDR3, the DNA is TGTGCCTGGAGTGTACCCCTCCGACAGGGTGGCTATGGCTACACCTTC.

The chain carries TRBV29-1 and TRBJ2-5, with TRBD2 as a possible D gene (6 bases). Per the germline V gene, CDR1 is SQVTM and CDR2 is ANQGSEA. V was trimmed by 6 bases and J by 2 bases, leaving 19 bases between them. CDR3 size: 15 residues. The CDR3 protein is CSVTPWRGVQETQYF. Here the CDR3 DNA reads TGCAGCGTCACCCCGTGGCGGGGAGTGCAAGAGACCCAGTACTTC. The variable domain in full, completed from reference TRBV29-1 and TRBJ2-5, reads SAVISQKPSRDICQRGTSLTIQCQVDSQVTMMFWYRQQPGQSLTLIATANQGSEATYESGFVIDKFPISRPNLTFSTLTVSNMSPEDSSIYLCSVTPWRGVQETQYFGPGTRLLVL.

V gene TRBV11-2 combines with J gene TRBJ1-1; tentative D call: TRBD1 (6 bases). There are 18 residues in the CDR3. Trimming took off 1 base at V and 1 base at J, with 19 bases between the two ends. Germline V gene data show CDR1 as SGHAT and CDR2 as FQNNGV. The CDR3 loop reads CASSLGTPGVGKNTEAFF. CDR3 coding DNA: TGTGCCAGCAGCTTAGGTACGCCAGGGGTGGGGAAGAACACTGAAGCTTTCTTT.

The chain employs TRBV5-5 and TRBJ1-2; 7 bases fit TRBD1. The germline CDR1 and CDR2 sequences are SGHKS and YYEKEE (reference sequence). The V gene end was trimmed by 4 bases and the J gene end by 4 bases; junction bases not matched to a gene: 7. The CDR3 consists of 14 residues. CDR3 sequence: CASSRQGDSYGYTF. CDR3 coding DNA: TGTGCCAGCAGCCGACAGGGTGATAGCTATGGCTACACCTTC. The full variable domain, its missing parts supplied by reference TRBV5-5 and TRBJ1-2, is DAGVTQSPTHLIKTRGQQVTLRCSPISGHKSVSWYQQVLGQGPQFIFQYYEKEERGRGNFPDRFSARQFPNYSSELNVNALLLGDSALYLCASSRQGDSYGYTFGSGTRLTVV.

CDR3 in amino acids: CASSQDGRGYSPGRVEQYF. Written as DNA, the CDR3 is TGTGCCAGCAGCCAAGATGGCCGGGGTTACTCACCGGGTCGTGTCGAGCAGTACTTC. The chain combines TRBV14 with TRBJ2-7; TRBD2 might be the D (5 bases). The germline CDR1 and CDR2 sequences are SGHDN and FVKESK. Trimming shortened V by 0 bases and J by 6 bases, and 27 bases separated the two germline ends. The CDR3 has 19 amino acids.

The J gene is TRBJ2-1, the V gene TRBV7-8; 7 nucleotides agree with TRBD2. Per the germline V gene, CDR1 is SGHVS and CDR2 is FQNEAQ. The CDR3 length is 17 residues. The ends lost 6 bases at V and 0 bases at J; junction bases unmatched: 11. CDR3 residues: CASREVTGGTSYNEQFF. CDR3 sequence (DNA): TGTGCCAGCAGAGAGGTAACGGGAGGAACCTCCTACAATGAGCAGTTCTTC.

This clone was seen just once. The J gene is TRBJ1-1, the V gene TRBV4-2; 7 bases are a match to TRBD1. In germline, CDR1 is LGHNA, CDR2 YNFKEQ. Unmatched junction bases numbered 9, after V lost 3 bases and J lost 8 bases. The CDR3 extends over 14 amino acids. The CDR3 protein is CASSHLGTAYEAFF. The CDR3 DNA follows: TGTGCCAGCAGCCACTTAGGGACAGCTTACGAAGCTTTCTTT.